These 27 T cell receptor beta chains originate from one sample sequenced in a study of blood T cell repertoires in COVID-19. The method was immunoSEQ multiplex PCR; TCRdb's version includes in-frame clones alone and lacks a portion of them. The sample comprises 100,000 to 110,000 clones, about 85% of which are singletons, and 10% to 15% rests with the top ten. What was sequenced was peripheral blood. These receptors originate from a man in his fifties or sixties with active or convalescent COVID-19.

The V gene is TRBV7-9, the J gene TRBJ2-3; 16 positions agree with TRBD2. Trimming cost V 5 bases and J 3 bases; bases outside gene matches: 2. The length of the CDR3 is 16 residues. Germline CDR1 and CDR2: SEHNR and FQNEAQ (reference sequence). The DNA for the CDR3 is TGTGCCAGCAGCCCGGGACTAGCGGGAGGGACAGATACGCAGTATTTT. Its protein is CASSPGLAGGTDTQYF. The full variable domain, in which reference TRBV7-9 and TRBJ2-3 provide the parts outside the CDR3, is DTGVSQNPRHKITKRGQNVTFRCDPISEHNRLYWYRQTLGQGPEFLTYFQNEAQLEKSRLLSDRFSAERPKGSFSTLEIQRTEQGDSAMYLCASSPGLAGGTDTQYFGPGTRLTVL.

This chain's CDR3 is CASSPNRGHQPQHF. The CDR3 region has the DNA TGTGCCAGCAGTCCCAATCGGGGTCATCAGCCCCAGCATTTT. V usage is TRBV28 and J usage is TRBJ1-5; D uncertain. Germline assignment: CDR1 MDHEN and CDR2 SYDVKM. V lost 5 bases and J lost 5, with 13 bases in between. The CDR3 is made up of 14 amino acids.

V and J are TRBV24-1 and TRBJ1-2; tentative D call: TRBD1 (5 bases). CDR1 and CDR2 from the germline V gene are KGHDR and SFDVKD. There are 14 residues in the CDR3. The V gene lost 5 bases and the J gene lost 0 bases, with 9 bases spanning the gap. The CDR3 protein is CATSGGGANYGYTF. Here the CDR3 DNA reads TGTGCCACCAGTGGGGGGGGTGCTAACTATGGCTACACCTTC.

The V gene is TRBV6-1, the J gene TRBJ1-5; tentative D call: TRBD1 (6 bases). The V gene lost 2 bases and the J gene lost 7 bases, with 12 bases spanning the gap. CDR3 size: 14 residues. Germline V CDR1 and CDR2: MNHNS, SASEGT. In DNA, the CDR3 is TGTGCCAGCAGTGAATTTGGGGGCAGGCAGCCCCAGCATTTT. It specifies CASSEFGGRQPQHF.

This clone was observed once. The chain combines TRBV9 with TRBJ2-5, with TRBD2 identical over 14 bases. Germline V gene sequence: CDR1 SGDLS, CDR2 YYNGEE. V dropped 3 bases and J dropped 2; count of bases not matched to a gene: 3. This CDR3 region has 16 residues. CDR3 sequence reads: CASSEGLAGGQETQYF. CDR3 DNA sequence: TGTGCCAGCAGCGAAGGACTAGCGGGAGGTCAAGAGACCCAGTACTTC.

The chain employs TRBV6-5 and TRBJ2-3; 9 bases align to TRBD2. V was pared by 8 bases and J by 2 bases, with 5 bases of the junction left unmatched. This CDR3 has 14 amino acids. Germline CDR1 is MNHEY and CDR2 is SVGAGI. The CDR3 reads CASGTSLYTDTQYF. CDR3 coding DNA: TGTGCCAGCGGGACTAGCCTATACACAGATACGCAGTATTTT.

V usage is TRBV11-2 and J usage is TRBJ2-3; no clear D gene. There are 17 residues in the CDR3. V lost 1 base, J lost 0 bases, and 14 bases lay in between. Germline V gene data show CDR1 as SGHAT and CDR2 as FQNNGV. DNA of the CDR3: TGTGCCAGCAGCTTAGTCCGAGCTACGACTAGCACAGATACGCAGTATTTT. It translates to CASSLVRATTSTDTQYF.

The chain carries TRBV2 and TRBJ2-1, with 10 bases matching TRBD2. The CDR3 spans 15 residues. Trimming cost V 2 bases and J 7 bases; bases outside gene matches: 5. CDR1 and CDR2 from the germline V gene are SNHLY and FYNNEI. CDR3 bases: TGTGCCAGCAGTGAAACCACTAGCGGGATGAATGAGCAGTTCTTC. Translating it yields CASSETTSGMNEQFF.

V gene TRBV11-3 combines with J gene TRBJ1-3; 9 bases fit TRBD1. Unmatched junction bases numbered 3, after V lost 5 bases and J lost 4 bases. Germline-derived CDR1 and CDR2 are SGHNT and YENEEA. CDR3 length: 14 residues. The CDR3 sequence: CASSRTGVGNTIYF. CDR3 nucleotides: TGTGCCAGCAGCCGGACAGGGGTCGGAAACACCATATATTTT. The complete variable domain, with remaining parts taken from reference TRBV11-3 and TRBJ1-3, reads EAGVVQSPRYKIIEKKQPVAFWCNPISGHNTLYWYLQNLGQGPELLIRYENEEAVDDSQLPKDRFSAERLKGVDSTLKIQPAELGDSAVYLCASSRTGVGNTIYFGEGSWLTVV.

The gene calls are TRBV19 and TRBJ1-3; D remains ambiguous. Germline loops: CDR1 LNHDA, CDR2 SQIVND (reference sequence). The CDR3 spans 14 residues. Trimming took off 7 bases at V and 0 bases at J, with 10 bases between the two ends. This chain's CDR3 is CASTGLSSGNTIYF. The CDR3 region has the DNA TGTGCCAGTACGGGGTTAAGCTCTGGAAACACCATATATTTT.

V gene TRBV30 combines with J gene TRBJ2-7, with 15 bases identical to TRBD2. The CDR3 covers 18 residues. Germline CDR1 and CDR2: GTSNPN and SVGIG (reference sequence). The V segment lost 1 base and the J segment 0 bases; nucleotides outside the gene matches: 7. This chain's CDR3 is CAWSDHGTSGRSSYEQYF. CDR3 in DNA: TGTGCCTGGAGTGACCACGGGACTAGCGGGAGGAGCTCCTACGAGCAGTACTTC.

The chain recombines TRBV2 with TRBJ2-7; 9 bases line up with TRBD1. The V gene's germline CDR1 is SNHLY and CDR2 FYNNEI. The CDR3 loop spans 12 amino acids. J gave up 6 bases and V 6 bases, and 3 bases lay outside the gene matches. The CDR3 spells CASRETGGEQYF. The DNA of the CDR3 is TGTGCCAGCAGAGAGACAGGGGGCGAGCAGTACTTC.

The rearrangement links TRBV5-1 to TRBJ2-3, with 7 nucleotides matching TRBD1. V was pared by 0 bases and J by 5 bases, with 3 bases of the junction left unmatched. The germline V gene has CDR1 SGHRS and CDR2 YFSETQ. The CDR3 runs 14 residues. CDR3 region: CASSLGRTGDTQYF. CDR3 sequence (DNA): TGCGCCAGCAGCTTGGGGAGGACAGGAGATACGCAGTATTTT.

The J gene is TRBJ1-1, the V gene TRBV5-1, with TRBD1 matching over 8 bases. V was pared by 4 bases and J by 1 base, with 3 bases of the junction left unmatched. CDR1 and CDR2 (germline): SGHRS, YFSETQ. The CDR3 totals 14 residues. DNA of the CDR3: TGCGCCAGCAGCGCAGGGGGCGCGAACACTGAAGCTTTCTTT. The encoded protein is CASSAGGANTEAFF.

The rearrangement uses TRBV6-5 and TRBJ1-2; D ambiguous. The CDR3 is 15 amino acids. Germline V gives CDR1 MNHEY, CDR2 SVGAGI. Trimming left V 4 bases short and J 3 bases short, with 15 bases between. The CDR3 coding sequence is TGTGCCAGCAGTTCCCCGCGGGGTAATGACTATGGCTACACCTTC. It specifies CASSSPRGNDYGYTF.

CDR3 loop: CASSEVLRGVRGGLDEQFF. DNA for the CDR3: TGTGCCAGCAGTGAAGTTCTAAGAGGGGTCAGGGGAGGGCTTGATGAGCAGTTCTTC. The chain recombines TRBV6-1 with TRBJ2-1, with D perhaps matching TRBD2 (7 bases). Germline V gene lookup returns CDR1 MNHNS and CDR2 SASEGT. The CDR3 length is 19 residues. V was trimmed by 1 base and J by 8 bases, leaving 27 bases between them.

In the case of this clone: Different DNA sequences within this sample yield the same CDR3. V is TRBV24-1 and J is TRBJ1-1; no clear D. The V and J ends lost 2 bases and 3 bases respectively, with 6 bases between them. The CDR3 runs 13 residues. Germline assignment: CDR1 KGHDR and CDR2 SFDVKD. The DNA for the CDR3 is TGTGCCACCAGTGATTCGGGGTACACTGAAGCTTTCTTT. Translation gives CATSDSGYTEAFF.

The genes are TRBV3-1 (or the pseudogene TRBV3-2) and TRBJ2-1; D remains unclear. CDR3 size: 14 residues. Deletions cut 1 base from V and 5 bases from J, with 9 bases between. CDR1 LGHDT and CDR2 YNNKEL come from the germline V gene (reference sequence). CDR3 bases: TGTGCCAGCAGCCAAGGAAGGCAGGACAATGAGCAGTTCTTC. Amino acid sequence: CASSQGRQDNEQFF.

The chain is built from TRBV5-1 and TRBJ2-3; D possibly corresponds to TRBD2 (5 bases). The CDR3 is made up of 15 amino acids. V was trimmed by 9 bases and J by 4 bases, leaving 21 bases between them. Germline V gene lookup returns CDR1 SGHRS and CDR2 YFSETQ. The chain's CDR3 is CATAERETTPDTQYF. The CDR3 DNA sequence: TGCGCCACCGCGGAGCGAGAGACTACACCAGATACGCAGTATTTT.

The V call is TRBV27, the J call TRBJ2-1; D not resolved. The CDR3 runs to 12 residues. Germline CDR1 MNHEY, CDR2 SMNVEV (reference sequence). V lost 8 bases and J lost 4, with 9 bases in between. CDR3 residues: CASGDFYNEQFF. The CDR3 DNA is TGTGCCAGCGGTGACTTTTACAATGAGCAGTTCTTC.

The J gene is TRBJ1-4, the V gene TRBV14; 7 nucleotides match TRBD1. Germline-derived CDR1 and CDR2 are SGHDN and FVKESK. This CDR3 is built from 17 residues. The V segment lost 0 bases and the J segment 7 bases; nucleotides outside the gene matches: 11. This CDR3 is CASSQDGAQRGREKLFF. For the CDR3, the DNA is TGTGCCAGCAGCCAAGATGGGGCCCAGAGGGGGCGTGAAAAACTGTTTTTT. Full variable domain (missing parts from reference TRBV14 and TRBJ1-4): EAGVTQFPSHSVIEKGQTVTLRCDPISGHDNLYWYRRVMGKEIKFLLHFVKESKQDESGMPNNRFLAERTGGTYSTLKVQPAELEDSGVYFCASSQDGAQRGREKLFFGSGTQLSVL.

V and J are TRBV5-1 and TRBJ2-7; 7 positions match TRBD1. CDR1 is SGHRS and CDR2 is YFSETQ in the germline V gene. The CDR3 extends over 15 amino acids. Unmatched junction bases numbered 10, after V lost 3 bases and J lost 4 bases. The CDR3, as DNA: TGCGCCAGCAGCTCTATGCCCGGGACAGAGTACGAGCAGTACTTC. Its translation: CASSSMPGTEYEQYF.

This clone came up a few times. The rearrangement joins TRBV11-2 to TRBJ1-1; TRBD1 matches 7 bases. Germline V gives CDR1 SGHAT, CDR2 FQNNGV. Germline trimming cut 4 bases from V and 9 bases from J; bases unmatched to any gene: 8. The CDR3 is made up of 13 amino acids. The CDR3 sequence is CASSSQDRLKAFF. Here the CDR3 DNA reads TGTGCCAGCAGCTCTCAGGACAGGTTAAAAGCTTTCTTT.

This clone occurred once. The CDR3 nucleotides are TGTGCCAGCTCACCCGACAGGGATAACACTGAAGCTTTCTTT. It yields the protein CASSPDRDNTEAFF. The rearrangement links TRBV18 to TRBJ1-1; 7 positions match TRBD1. This CDR3 is built from 14 residues. V dropped 3 bases and J dropped 2; count of bases not matched to a gene: 3. Germline CDR1 KGHSH, CDR2 LQKENI.

The chain employs TRBV30 and TRBJ1-5; D is undetermined. This CDR3 is 14 amino acids long. Germline CDR1 GTSNPN, CDR2 SVGIG (reference sequence). With 0 bases removed from V and 4 bases from J, the gap between germline ends came to 10 bases. CDR3 loop: CAWSVGQKNQPQHF. The CDR3 nucleotides are TGTGCCTGGAGTGTTGGGCAGAAAAATCAGCCCCAGCATTTT.

The V gene is TRBV27, the J gene TRBJ1-1; D is possibly TRBD1 (6 bases). V dropped 6 bases and J dropped 2 bases, with 16 bases sitting between them. Germline V lookup: CDR1 MNHEY, CDR2 SMNVEV (reference sequence). The CDR3 sequence is 15 residues long. The CDR3 is CASSLISGGNTEAFF. Here the CDR3 DNA reads TGTGCCAGCAGCCTTATCTCGGGGGGCAACACTGAAGCTTTCTTT.

V and J are TRBV11-1 and TRBJ2-2, with 9 bases lining up with TRBD2. The trim removed 6 bases at V and 4 bases at J, leaving 6 bases unmatched. Germline V CDR1 and CDR2: SGHAT, FQDESV (reference sequence). The CDR3 has 15 residues. The CDR3 coding sequence is TGTGCCAGCAGTTCGGGACTAGCAGTCACCGGGGAGCTGTTTTTT. Translating it yields CASSSGLAVTGELFF.